The 22 T cell receptor beta chains below were found in one sample sequenced in a study of blood T cell repertoires in COVID-19. Sequencing was performed with immunoSEQ multiplex PCR; in TCRdb, only in-frame clones are kept and a portion is missing. The sample holds some 26,000 clones, just over 85% seen once. Sequences were obtained from peripheral blood. The receptors shown here come from a woman aged 45-59 years with active COVID-19.

This clone is a singleton in its sample. The gene calls are TRBV11-2 and TRBJ2-7, with 8 bases fitting TRBD1. There are 13 residues in the CDR3. J was trimmed by 6 bases and V by 5 bases; bases with no gene match: 6. Per the germline V gene, CDR1 is SGHAT and CDR2 is FQNNGV. The CDR3 sequence: CASSADRGGEQYF. The DNA of the CDR3 is TGTGCCAGCAGCGCTGACAGGGGAGGCGAGCAGTACTTC.

The chain combines TRBV25-1 with TRBJ1-5; the D is unclear. V shed 3 bases and J shed 1 base, with 7 bases lying between them. This CDR3 has 14 residues. Germline V CDR1 and CDR2: MGHDK, SYGVNS. The CDR3 region is CASSDWRSNQPQHF. The CDR3 region has the DNA TGTGCCAGCAGTGACTGGAGGAGCAATCAGCCCCAGCATTTT. The full variable domain, its missing parts supplied by reference TRBV25-1 and TRBJ1-5, is EADIYQTPRYLVIGTGKKITLECSQTMGHDKMYWYQQDPGMELHLIHYSYGVNSTEKGDLSSESTVSRIRTEHFPLTLESARPSHTSQYLCASSDWRSNQPQHFGDGTRLSIL.

The chain has TRBV25-1 and TRBJ1-4; the match to TRBD1 covers 10 bases. The germline CDR1 and CDR2 sequences are MGHDK and SYGVNS. The J segment lost 8 bases and the V segment lost 4 bases, leaving 13 bases of the junction unmatched. The CDR3 length is 17 residues. CDR3 in DNA: TGTGCCAGCAGTGCTAGAGACAGGGGGCCTCTTTGGGAAAAACTGTTTTTT. The encoded protein is CASSARDRGPLWEKLFF.

J is TRBJ1-2 and V is TRBV28; 7 bases map to TRBD1. This CDR3 spans 13 amino acids. V was clipped by 6 bases and J by 4 bases; unmatched bases: 5. Germline CDR1 reads MDHEN; CDR2 reads SYDVKM. The CDR3 nucleotides are TGTGCCAGCAGAGAACAGGGGCGCTATGGCTACACCTTC. Its translation is CASREQGRYGYTF.

Only one count was recorded for this clone. The CDR3 DNA follows: TGTGCCAGCAGCGGGGTAGGGGAGGGAGCTTTCTTT. Protein sequence: CASSGVGEGAFF. This chain joins TRBV9 and TRBJ1-1; D may be TRBD1 (5 bases). The CDR3 is 12 residues long. Trimming took off 3 bases at V and 10 bases at J, with 13 bases between the two ends. Per germline, CDR1 SGDLS and CDR2 YYNGEE.

This chain uses TRBV30 with TRBJ1-1; weak D call: TRBD1 (6 bases). The V end was cut by 1 base, the J end by 10 bases, with 13 bases between. This CDR3 is built from 12 residues. Germline V gene sequence: CDR1 GTSNPN, CDR2 SVGIG (reference sequence). CDR3 residues: CAWSEAGVRAFF. The CDR3 nucleotides read TGTGCCTGGAGTGAAGCAGGGGTACGAGCTTTCTTT.

A word on this clone: Germline and junction disagree at one end, which may indicate a read error. The chain links TRBV7-9 to TRBJ2-5; tentatively, D is TRBD2 (6 bases). The CDR3 sequence is 14 residues long. Germline V gives CDR1 SEHNR, CDR2 FQNEAQ (reference sequence). Here the CDR3 reads CASWSGYNHETQYF. As DNA, the CDR3 is TGTGCCAGCTGGAGCGGGTATAACCATGAGACCCAGTACTTC.

The CDR3 spells CASNQAGGPETQYF. The CDR3 DNA reads as TGTGCCAGCAACCAAGCGGGAGGGCCGGAGACCCAGTACTTC. The chain recombines TRBV5-5 with TRBJ2-5, with TRBD2 identical over 10 bases. This CDR3 is 14 amino acids long. CDR1 is SGHKS and CDR2 is YYEKEE in the germline V gene (reference sequence). J gave up 5 bases and V 6 bases, and 7 bases lay outside the gene matches.

The chain recombines TRBV11-3 with TRBJ2-2; D might be TRBD2 (6 bases). CDR3 length: 15 residues. Germline assignment: CDR1 SGHNT and CDR2 YENEEA. V was pared by 6 bases and J by 5 bases, with 16 bases between. Here the CDR3 reads CASRSGTGETGELFF. The DNA of the CDR3 is TGTGCCAGCAGGTCCGGGACTGGTGAGACCGGGGAGCTGTTTTTT. Full variable domain (outside the CDR3, taken from reference TRBV11-3 and TRBJ2-2): EAGVVQSPRYKIIEKKQPVAFWCNPISGHNTLYWYLQNLGQGPELLIRYENEEAVDDSQLPKDRFSAERLKGVDSTLKIQPAELGDSAVYLCASRSGTGETGELFFGEGSRLTVL.

The gene calls are TRBV28 and TRBJ1-1; 8 positions agree with TRBD1. V trimming: 5 bases; J trimming: 3 bases; junction bases outside the gene matches: 2. The CDR3 covers 13 residues. CDR1 is MDHEN, CDR2 SYDVKM, per germline. Here the CDR3 DNA reads TGTGCCAGCAGTCCACAGGGGGACACTGAAGCTTTCTTT. Protein: CASSPQGDTEAFF.

The rearrangement uses TRBV3-1 (or the pseudogene TRBV3-2) and TRBJ1-1; D remains unclear. Germline CDR1 is LGHDT and CDR2 is YNNKEL (reference sequence). Trimming stripped 5 bases from V and 0 bases from J, with 7 bases between. This CDR3 region has 13 residues. Here the CDR3 reads CASSSHLNTEAFF. In DNA, the CDR3 is TGTGCCAGCAGCTCACACCTGAACACTGAAGCTTTCTTT.

The chain combines TRBV28 with TRBJ1-2, with 7 nucleotides matching TRBD1. V was pared by 2 bases and J by 7 bases, with 4 bases of the junction left unmatched. Germline V gene data show CDR1 as MDHEN and CDR2 as SYDVKM. CDR3 size: 13 residues. Written as DNA, the CDR3 is TGTGCCAGCAGTTTAAGTCAGGGGGTTGGCTACACCTTC. Amino acid sequence: CASSLSQGVGYTF.

There are a few counts of this clone. The V gene is TRBV19, the J gene TRBJ1-1; 7 bases match TRBD1. J was trimmed by 6 bases and V by 6 bases; bases with no gene match: 13. CDR1 and CDR2 from the germline V gene are LNHDA and SQIVND (reference sequence). The CDR3 sequence is 15 residues long. The CDR3 nucleotides read TGTGCCAGTAGCCCCTCAGGGGGAAGTGTCGCTGAAGCTTTCTTT. Translation: CASSPSGGSVAEAFF.

J is TRBJ2-3 and V is TRBV7-3; TRBD1 is a possible D gene (5 bases). This CDR3 has 16 residues. Trimming cost V 5 bases and J 1 base, with 16 bases left between them. Germline V gives CDR1 SGHTA, CDR2 FQGTGA. The CDR3 DNA reads as TGTGCCAGCAGCCAAGGGGCGGACCAGGGCACAGATACGCAGTATTTT. This sequence encodes CASSQGADQGTDTQYF.

As regards this clone: Different DNA sequences within this sample yield the same CDR3. V usage is TRBV28 and J usage is TRBJ2-2; no clear D. The CDR3 is 13 amino acids. The ends were cut back, 5 bases at V and 1 base at J, with 5 bases in the middle. Germline-derived CDR1 and CDR2 are MDHEN and SYDVKM. CDR3 sequence reads: CASSPRNTGELFF. CDR3 DNA sequence: TGTGCCAGCAGTCCCCGGAACACCGGGGAGCTGTTTTTT.

The V and J genes are TRBV14 and TRBJ2-1; 7 bases line up with TRBD2. This CDR3 comprises 16 residues. From germline, CDR1 is SGHDN and CDR2 FVKESK. The junction had 3 bases not matched to a gene; V was cut back by 1 base and J by 0 bases. The CDR3 DNA sequence: TGTGCCAGCAGCCAAGGGGGCGGGAGCTCCTACAATGAGCAGTTCTTC. Its protein product is CASSQGGGSSYNEQFF.

V gene TRBV5-6 combines with J gene TRBJ2-3, with 9 bases that match TRBD1. Germline assignment: CDR1 SGHDT and CDR2 YYEEEE. The CDR3 totals 17 residues. The V and J ends lost 3 bases and 4 bases, in that order; junction bases with no gene match: 12. The CDR3 protein is CASSYKQGAKLADTQYF. The CDR3 coding sequence is TGTGCCAGCAGCTACAAACAGGGGGCGAAGTTGGCAGATACGCAGTATTTT.

The CDR3 here is CASSSDNQPQHF. CDR3 in DNA: TGTGCCAGCAGCAGCGACAATCAGCCCCAGCATTTT. The rearrangement links TRBV7-9 to TRBJ1-5; D ambiguous. Trimming left V 5 bases short and J 3 bases short, with 5 bases between. This CDR3 contains 12 residues. Germline V gives CDR1 SEHNR, CDR2 FQNEAQ (reference sequence). The full variable domain, in which reference TRBV7-9 and TRBJ1-5 provide the parts outside the CDR3, is DTGVSQNPRHKITKRGQNVTFRCDPISEHNRLYWYRQTLGQGPEFLTYFQNEAQLEKSRLLSDRFSAERPKGSFSTLEIQRTEQGDSAMYLCASSSDNQPQHFGDGTRLSIL.

This clone is a singleton in its sample. At one end, the junction sequence differs from germline, possibly due to a read error. The rearrangement joins TRBV24-1 to TRBJ1-2, with 8 bases that match TRBD1. The CDR3 sequence is 11 residues long. CDR1 and CDR2 from the germline V gene are KGHDR and SFDVKD. The CDR3 bases are TGTGCCACCAGTGCCGGGGACAGGATCTTCTTC. It codes for CATSAGDRIFF.

This chain joins TRBV5-4 and TRBJ2-4, with D maybe TRBD2 (5 bases). V dropped 1 base and J dropped 4 bases, with 12 bases sitting between them. The V gene's germline CDR1 is SGHNT and CDR2 YYREEE (reference sequence). The CDR3 consists of 15 residues. The CDR3 region has the DNA TGTGCCAGCAGCTTGAGGGTGAGGGAGAAAAACATTCAGTACTTC. It codes for CASSLRVREKNIQYF.

V usage is TRBV5-4 and J usage is TRBJ1-2; weak D call: TRBD1 (5 bases). Germline V CDR1 and CDR2: SGHNT, YYREEE (reference sequence). The V and J ends lost 4 bases and 2 bases respectively, with 15 bases between them. This CDR3 comprises 15 residues. CDR3 coding DNA: TGTGCCAGCAGCCAAATGATTGGACAAAACTATGGCTACACCTTC. It translates to CASSQMIGQNYGYTF. Using reference TRBV5-4 and TRBJ1-2 for the parts outside the CDR3, the full variable domain is ETGVTQSPTHLIKTRGQQVTLRCSSQSGHNTVSWYQQALGQGPQFIFQYYREEENGRGNFPPRFSGLQFPNYSSELNVNALELDDSALYLCASSQMIGQNYGYTFGSGTRLTVV.

The chain joins TRBV12-3 or TRBV12-4 to TRBJ2-7; D unresolved. Trimming stripped 3 bases from V and 0 bases from J, with 6 bases between. The CDR3 consists of 13 residues. The CDR3 loop reads CASSFRGSYEQYF. The CDR3 DNA is TGTGCCAGCAGTTTTAGAGGCTCCTACGAGCAGTACTTC.